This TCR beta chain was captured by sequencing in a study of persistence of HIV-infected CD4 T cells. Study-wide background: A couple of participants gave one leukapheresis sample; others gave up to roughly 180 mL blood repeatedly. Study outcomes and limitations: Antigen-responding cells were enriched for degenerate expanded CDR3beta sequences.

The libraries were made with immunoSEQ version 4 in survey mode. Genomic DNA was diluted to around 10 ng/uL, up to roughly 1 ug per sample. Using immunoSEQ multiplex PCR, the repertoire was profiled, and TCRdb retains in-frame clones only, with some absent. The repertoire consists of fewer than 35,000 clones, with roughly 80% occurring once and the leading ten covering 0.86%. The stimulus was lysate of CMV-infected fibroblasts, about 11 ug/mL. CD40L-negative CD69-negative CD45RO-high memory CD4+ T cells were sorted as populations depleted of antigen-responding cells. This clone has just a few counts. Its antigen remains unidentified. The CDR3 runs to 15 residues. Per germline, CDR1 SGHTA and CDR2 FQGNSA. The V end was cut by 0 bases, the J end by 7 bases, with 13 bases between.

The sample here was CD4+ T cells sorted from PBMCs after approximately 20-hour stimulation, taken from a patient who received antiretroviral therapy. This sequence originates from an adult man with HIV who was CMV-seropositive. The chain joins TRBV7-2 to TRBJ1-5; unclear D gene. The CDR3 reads CASSLALQGRQPQHF. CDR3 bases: TGTGCCAGCAGCTTAGCGCTTCAAGGAAGACAGCCCCAGCATTTT.